The 5 T cell receptor beta chains presented below share a single source sample, sequenced in a study of blood T cell repertoires in COVID-19. Profiled with immunoSEQ multiplex PCR; TCRdb holds only in-frame clones, not every one. Here the sample spans about 88,000 clones, over 65% being singletons. Specimen: peripheral blood. These receptors all stem from a woman between 70 and 85 years old with acute or convalescent COVID-19.

Only a few counts were recorded for this clone. V is TRBV28 and J is TRBJ1-2; D remains unclear. Per germline, CDR1 MDHEN and CDR2 SYDVKM. With 6 bases removed from V and 9 bases from J, the gap between germline ends came to 20 bases. The CDR3 spans 14 residues. CDR3 nucleotides: TGTGCCAGCAGATACGACATGTTCCCCGAACGCTACACCTTC. Translating gives CASRYDMFPERYTF.

This chain connects TRBV21-1 to TRBJ2-7; the table's D call of TRBD1 was not tested on the DNA. TRBV21-1 is classified as a pseudogene. CDR3 size: 14 residues. The CDR3, as DNA: TGTGCCAGCAGCAAAGCCGACAGGGAGGCCGAGCAGTACGTC. This encodes CASSKADREAEQYV.

In DNA, the CDR3 is TGTGCCATAGGGATCGGGAGGACCTCCTACGAGCAGTACGTC. Amino acids: CAIGIGRTSYEQYV. The V and J genes are TRBV14 and TRBJ2-7; 7 nucleotides align to TRBD2. Germline-derived CDR1 and CDR2 are SGHDN and FVKESK. The CDR3 runs to 14 residues. V lost 10 bases to trimming and J lost 0 bases; unmatched junction nucleotides: 9.

The genes are TRBV4-2 and TRBJ2-5, with D possibly TRBD1 on 6 matching bases. Germline assignment: CDR1 LGHNA and CDR2 YNFKEQ. V dropped 1 base and J dropped 4 bases, with 13 bases sitting between them. The CDR3 runs 15 residues. CDR3 in DNA: TGTGCCAGCAGCCAAGCATTGGGGGCAGGAGAGACCCAGTACTTC. Translated: CASSQALGAGETQYF.

This sequence joins TRBV11-3 and TRBJ1-1; D not resolved. This CDR3 has 14 residues. Germline values: CDR1 SGHNT, CDR2 YENEEA. V was clipped by 0 bases and J by 1 base, with 6 bases between them. In DNA, the CDR3 is TGTGCCAGCAGCTTAGATGACTCGAACACTGAAGCTTTCTTT. Its translation is CASSLDDSNTEAFF.